The rows below give T cell receptor beta chains drawn from one sample of a study of tumor-infiltrating lymphocytes in oesophageal squamous cell carcinoma. Using its own MiXCR run on the PCR reads, TCRdb lists one record per CDR3 protein. The table lists more than 10,000 distinct CDR3 sequences, roughly half of them singletons. Sequences were obtained from blood. These receptors came from a female donor with esophageal squamous cell carcinoma. The CDR3 runs from the conserved cysteine through the conserved F or W. Each record gives: clone size, J gene, D gene, V gene, CDR3 length, CDR3 protein, CDR3 DNA. A D gene is named only where the DNA matches it firmly. Only part of the rows carry a size: once, few, many, or a class if the clone is expanded.

clone size: NA
J gene: TRBJ2-5
D gene: TRBD1
V gene: TRBV11-2
CDR3 length: 14
CDR3 protein: CASSWGQVEETQYF
CDR3 DNA: TGTGCCAGCAGTTGGGGACAGGTGGAAGAGACCCAGTACTTC

clone size: NA
J gene: TRBJ2-1
D gene: TRBD2
V gene: TRBV5-3
CDR3 length: 15
CDR3 protein: CASSLVGGAVREQFF
CDR3 DNA: TGTGCCAGCAGCTTGGTCGGGGGGGCCGTTCGTGAGCAGTTCTTC

clone size: NA
J gene: TRBJ2-4
D gene: NA
V gene: TRBV27
CDR3 length: 11
CDR3 protein: CASSRLGTQYF
CDR3 DNA: TGTGCCAGCAGCCGTCTTGGAACCCAGTACTTC

clone size: once
J gene: TRBJ1-1
D gene: NA
V gene: TRBV7-6
CDR3 length: 13
CDR3 protein: CASSSAENTEAFF
CDR3 DNA: TGTGCCAGCAGCTCCGCAGAGAACACTGAAGCTTTCTTT

clone size: many
J gene: TRBJ2-6
D gene: NA
V gene: TRBV6-1
CDR3 length: 19
CDR3 protein: CASSEADSLRTALWLHLRF
CDR3 DNA: NA

clone size: NA
J gene: TRBJ2-7
D gene: NA
V gene: TRBV7-2
CDR3 length: 12
CDR3 protein: CASSLYFDEQYF
CDR3 DNA: TGTGCCAGCAGCTTATACTTCGACGAGCAGTACTTC

clone size: NA
J gene: TRBJ1-1
D gene: TRBD1
V gene: TRBV7-4
CDR3 length: 13
CDR3 protein: CASSFGTGGEAFF
CDR3 DNA: TGTGCCAGCAGCTTCGGGACAGGTGGGGAAGCTTTCTTT

clone size: many
J gene: TRBJ2-3
D gene: NA
V gene: TRBV4-1
CDR3 length: 15
CDR3 protein: CASSHRDLATDTQYF
CDR3 DNA: TGCGCCAGCAGCCACCGGGACCTGGCGACAGATACGCAGTATTTT

clone size: NA
J gene: TRBJ1-1
D gene: NA
V gene: TRBV7-9
CDR3 length: 13
CDR3 protein: CASSLGSLTEAFF
CDR3 DNA: TGTGCCAGCAGCTTAGGGTCTCTCACTGAAGCTTTCTTT

clone size: NA
J gene: TRBJ2-5
D gene: NA
V gene: TRBV5-4
CDR3 length: 12
CDR3 protein: CASSSPYETQYF
CDR3 DNA: TGTGCCAGCAGCTCTCCTTACGAGACCCAGTACTTC

clone size: few
J gene: TRBJ1-1
D gene: NA
V gene: TRBV7-3
CDR3 length: 15
CDR3 protein: CASSFSFRNEAEAFF
CDR3 DNA: TGTGCCAGCAGCTTCTCTTTCAGAAACGAAGCTGAAGCTTTCTTT

clone size: NA
J gene: TRBJ2-7
D gene: TRBD1
V gene: TRBV14
CDR3 length: 15
CDR3 protein: CASSLIRQGRYEQYF
CDR3 DNA: TGTGCCAGCAGCCTAATCCGACAGGGACGCTACGAGCAGTACTTC

clone size: many
J gene: TRBJ1-1
D gene: NA
V gene: TRBV5-4
CDR3 length: 15
CDR3 protein: CASSAPTRGFTEAFF
CDR3 DNA: TGTGCCAGCAGCGCACCCACTAGAGGGTTCACTGAAGCTTTCTTT

clone size: NA
J gene: TRBJ2-5
D gene: TRBD2
V gene: TRBV7-2
CDR3 length: 14
CDR3 protein: CASSLSGRWETQYF
CDR3 DNA: TGTGCCAGCAGCCTTAGCGGGAGATGGGAGACCCAGTACTTC

clone size: NA
J gene: TRBJ1-4
D gene: NA
V gene: TRBV12-3/TRBV12-4
CDR3 length: 13
CDR3 protein: CASKDSRNEKLFF
CDR3 DNA: TGTGCCAGCAAGGACAGCCGCAATGAAAAACTGTTTTTT

clone size: once
J gene: TRBJ1-1
D gene: TRBD1
V gene: TRBV7-4
CDR3 length: 15
CDR3 protein: CASSLEQGMVTEAFF
CDR3 DNA: TGTGCCAGCAGCTTAGAACAGGGGATGGTCACTGAAGCTTTCTTT

clone size: many
J gene: TRBJ2-7
D gene: TRBD2
V gene: TRBV7-9
CDR3 length: 20
CDR3 protein: CASSPSPGLAARGRYNEQYF
CDR3 DNA: TGTGCCAGCAGCCCGAGCCCCGGACTAGCGGCCCGGGGCCGTTACAATGAGCAGTACTTC

clone size: medium-sized
J gene: TRBJ1-1
D gene: NA
V gene: TRBV11-2
CDR3 length: 14
CDR3 protein: CASSLTTVATEAFF
CDR3 DNA: TGTGCCAGCAGCCTCACGACAGTTGCCACTGAAGCTTTCTTT

clone size: NA
J gene: TRBJ2-5
D gene: NA
V gene: TRBV6-1
CDR3 length: 15
CDR3 protein: CASSEVGGAQETQYF
CDR3 DNA: TGTGCCAGCAGTGAAGTGGGCGGAGCCCAAGAGACCCAGTACTTC

clone size: NA
J gene: TRBJ2-6
D gene: NA
V gene: TRBV12-3/TRBV12-4
CDR3 length: 17
CDR3 protein: CASSEGQVGDYGYTFRF
CDR3 DNA: TGTGCCAGCAGTGAAGGACAGGTGGGGGACTATGGCTACACCTTCCGGTTC

clone size: NA
J gene: TRBJ2-3
D gene: TRBD2
V gene: TRBV7-9
CDR3 length: 16
CDR3 protein: CASSLGAGGSTDTQYF
CDR3 DNA: TGTGCCAGCAGCTTAGGCGCGGGGGGAAGCACAGATACGCAGTATTTT

clone size: once
J gene: TRBJ2-1
D gene: TRBD2
V gene: TRBV7-2
CDR3 length: 15
CDR3 protein: CASSSSRGSFDEQFF
CDR3 DNA: TGTGCCAGCAGCTCCTCTCGCGGGAGTTTCGATGAGCAGTTCTTC

clone size: NA
J gene: TRBJ2-1
D gene: NA
V gene: TRBV6-1
CDR3 length: 13
CDR3 protein: CASSAYSVNEQFF
CDR3 DNA: TGTGCCAGCAGTGCCTACTCGGTCAATGAGCAGTTCTTC

clone size: NA
J gene: TRBJ1-1
D gene: NA
V gene: TRBV9
CDR3 length: 13
CDR3 protein: CASSVDGGRHAFF
CDR3 DNA: TGTGCCAGCAGCGTAGATGGGGGTCGGCATGCTTTCTTT

clone size: NA
J gene: TRBJ2-5
D gene: TRBD1
V gene: TRBV2
CDR3 length: 13
CDR3 protein: CASSVTGAETQYF
CDR3 DNA: TGTGCCAGCTCGGTGACAGGGGCAGAGACCCAGTACTTC

clone size: NA
J gene: TRBJ2-2
D gene: TRBD2
V gene: TRBV7-9
CDR3 length: 17
CDR3 protein: CASSGTSGTANTGELFF
CDR3 DNA: TGTGCCAGCAGCGGGACTAGCGGGACCGCGAACACCGGGGAGCTGTTTTTT

clone size: medium-sized
J gene: TRBJ2-1
D gene: TRBD2
V gene: TRBV4-2
CDR3 length: 14
CDR3 protein: CASSQDYGGNEQFF
CDR3 DNA: TGTGCCAGCAGCCAAGACTACGGGGGGAATGAGCAGTTCTTC

clone size: NA
J gene: TRBJ2-5
D gene: NA
V gene: TRBV7-4
CDR3 length: 12
CDR3 protein: CASSLKAETQYF
CDR3 DNA: TGTGCCAGCAGCTTAAAAGCGGAGACCCAGTACTTC

clone size: few
J gene: TRBJ2-6
D gene: NA
V gene: TRBV7-6
CDR3 length: 16
CDR3 protein: CASSLGGATGANVLTF
CDR3 DNA: TGTGCCAGCAGCTTAGGAGGAGCGACTGGGGCCAACGTCCTGACTTTC

clone size: few
J gene: TRBJ2-7
D gene: TRBD2
V gene: TRBV7-2
CDR3 length: 15
CDR3 protein: CASSLGWEGLYEQYF
CDR3 DNA: TGTGCCAGCAGCTTAGGGTGGGAGGGCCTCTACGAGCAGTACTTC

clone size: few
J gene: TRBJ2-7
D gene: NA
V gene: TRBV18
CDR3 length: 14
CDR3 protein: CASSPRTGFYEQYF
CDR3 DNA: TGTGCCAGCTCACCAAGAACAGGGTTCTACGAGCAGTACTTC

clone size: NA
J gene: TRBJ2-5
D gene: TRBD2
V gene: TRBV7-2
CDR3 length: 15
CDR3 protein: CASSPTSGRRNEQYF
CDR3 DNA: TGTGCCAGCAGCCCGACTAGCGGGAGAAGAAATGAGCAGTACTTC

clone size: NA
J gene: TRBJ2-5
D gene: NA
V gene: TRBV7-2
CDR3 length: 13
CDR3 protein: CASSLATPGAQYF
CDR3 DNA: TGTGCCAGCAGCTTAGCTACCCCCGGAGCCCAGTACTTC

clone size: many
J gene: TRBJ2-7
D gene: NA
V gene: TRBV11-1
CDR3 length: 14
CDR3 protein: CASSFGGGYNEQYF
CDR3 DNA: TGTGCCAGCAGCTTTGGAGGGGGCTACAATGAGCAGTACTTC

clone size: few
J gene: TRBJ1-4
D gene: TRBD1
V gene: TRBV12-3/TRBV12-4
CDR3 length: 15
CDR3 protein: CASSSTGALNEKLFF
CDR3 DNA: TGTGCCAGCAGCTCGACAGGGGCCTTAAATGAAAAACTGTTTTTT

clone size: large
J gene: TRBJ1-5
D gene: TRBD1
V gene: TRBV7-2
CDR3 length: 15
CDR3 protein: CASSFGQGGWQPQHF
CDR3 DNA: TGTGCCAGCAGCTTCGGACAGGGTGGTTGGCAGCCCCAGCATTTT

clone size: many
J gene: TRBJ2-3
D gene: NA
V gene: TRBV23-1
CDR3 length: 16
CDR3 protein: CASSQVGRTSTDTQYF
CDR3 DNA: TGCGCCAGCAGTCAGGTCGGCAGGACTAGCACAGATACGCAGTATTTT

clone size: medium-sized
J gene: TRBJ2-7
D gene: TRBD1
V gene: TRBV7-9
CDR3 length: 12
CDR3 protein: CASSTDRYEQYF
CDR3 DNA: TGTGCCAGCAGCACGGACAGGTACGAGCAGTACTTC

clone size: medium-sized
J gene: TRBJ2-2
D gene: NA
V gene: TRBV6-1
CDR3 length: 12
CDR3 protein: CASRIRPGELFF
CDR3 DNA: TGTGCCAGCAGAATCCGACCCGGGGAGCTGTTTTTT

clone size: NA
J gene: TRBJ2-1
D gene: TRBD2
V gene: TRBV12-3/TRBV12-4
CDR3 length: 15
CDR3 protein: CASTMGLAGGETQFF
CDR3 DNA: TGTGCCAGCACTATGGGACTAGCGGGAGGAGAGACCCAGTTCTTC

clone size: NA
J gene: TRBJ1-5
D gene: NA
V gene: TRBV6-6
CDR3 length: 13
CDR3 protein: CASRDLQNQPQPF
CDR3 DNA: TGTGCCAGCAGGGACCTTCAGAATCAGCCCCAGCCTTTT

clone size: NA
J gene: TRBJ2-5
D gene: NA
V gene: TRBV7-3
CDR3 length: 14
CDR3 protein: CASSSPPHQETQCF
CDR3 DNA: TGTGCCAGCAGCTCACCACCACATCAAGAGACCCAGTGCTTC

clone size: medium-sized
J gene: TRBJ1-6
D gene: NA
V gene: TRBV11-2
CDR3 length: 15
CDR3 protein: CASSLSSEAYSPLHF
CDR3 DNA: TGTGCCAGCAGCTTAAGTTCTGAAGCTTATTCACCCCTCCACTTT

clone size: NA
J gene: TRBJ2-7
D gene: NA
V gene: TRBV7-6
CDR3 length: 13
CDR3 protein: CASSRRDYNEQYF
CDR3 DNA: TGTGCCAGCAGCAGGCGGGATTACAATGAGCAGTACTTC

clone size: medium-sized
J gene: TRBJ1-3
D gene: TRBD1
V gene: TRBV6-1
CDR3 length: 15
CDR3 protein: CASSAWTGAGNTIYF
CDR3 DNA: TGTGCCAGCAGTGCATGGACAGGGGCCGGAAACACCATATATTTT

clone size: many
J gene: TRBJ2-4
D gene: TRBD2
V gene: TRBV2
CDR3 length: 16
CDR3 protein: CASSSRTSGTKNIQYF
CDR3 DNA: TGTGCCAGCAGTTCCCGGACTAGCGGGACCAAAAACATTCAGTACTTC

clone size: NA
J gene: TRBJ2-3
D gene: TRBD1
V gene: TRBV2
CDR3 length: 16
CDR3 protein: CASSSYRGLGTDTQYF
CDR3 DNA: TGTGCCAGCAGCTCTTACAGGGGGCTTGGCACAGATACGCAGTATTTT

clone size: NA
J gene: TRBJ1-2
D gene: NA
V gene: TRBV7-6
CDR3 length: 14
CDR3 protein: CASSLEAGTYGYTF
CDR3 DNA: TGTGCCAGCAGCTTAGAGGCAGGGACCTATGGCTACACCTTC

clone size: medium-sized
J gene: TRBJ2-7
D gene: NA
V gene: TRBV12-3/TRBV12-4
CDR3 length: 12
CDR3 protein: CASSFPGDEQYF
CDR3 DNA: TGTGCCAGCAGTTTCCCAGGGGACGAGCAGTACTTC

clone size: NA
J gene: TRBJ2-1
D gene: NA
V gene: TRBV11-2
CDR3 length: 16
CDR3 protein: CASSLGRGGVYNEQFF
CDR3 DNA: TGTGCCAGCAGCTTAGGACGCGGAGGGGTCTACAATGAGCAGTTCTTC

clone size: NA
J gene: TRBJ2-7
D gene: NA
V gene: TRBV10-2
CDR3 length: 12
CDR3 protein: CASSQRGYEQYF
CDR3 DNA: TGCGCCAGCTCTCAGCGTGGCTACGAGCAGTACTTC